The next 15 T cell receptor beta chains were all read from a single sample in a study of blood T cells in healthy people across ages (dated by TCRdb to between 2014 and 2016). The receptor library was made with 5' RACE. TCRdb shows the sequencer as Illumina HiSeq 2500. A second PCR of about 7 to 12 cycles was run with a J-beta primer mix and a sample-barcoded 5' primer. TCRdb reran the public reads through fastp at Q25 and MiXCR, keeping productive beta chains. Rows matching on CDR3 protein sequence are summarized as one entry with the most common DNA and genes. The sample has roughly 1,000,000 distinct CDR3 sequences on record, approximately 25% of them singletons. Of the sample, around 0.75% is held by the ten largest clones. These same data were also listed under a study on T cells of mothers and their children.

Sequencing used blood. Receptors originate from a girl aged 2 to 10 in good health.

J is TRBJ2-7 and V is TRBV29-1; TRBD2 matches at 9 bases. The CDR3 consists of 13 residues. V dropped 4 bases and J dropped 2; count of bases not matched to a gene: 3. CDR1 and CDR2 from the germline V gene are SQVTM and ANQGSEA. CDR3 loop: CSVGLADTYEQYF. Here the CDR3 DNA reads TGCAGCGTTGGACTAGCGGATACCTACGAGCAGTACTTC.

This clonotype was seen more than once but under ten times. The V call is TRBV7-2, the J call TRBJ2-1; D possibly matches TRBD1 or TRBD2 (6 bases each). V was clipped by 6 bases and J by 9 bases, with 15 bases between them. Germline V CDR1 and CDR2: SGHTA, FQGNSA. The length of the CDR3 is 13 residues. CDR3 protein: CASREGGIGEQFF. The DNA for the CDR3 is TGTGCCAGCAGGGAAGGGGGGATCGGTGAGCAGTTCTTC.

The chain carries TRBV3-1 and TRBJ2-1, with 7 nucleotides matching TRBD2. The ends lost 3 bases at V and 0 bases at J; junction bases unmatched: 2. The CDR3 is 15 residues long. CDR1 and CDR2 from the germline V gene are LGHDT and YNNKEL (reference sequence). The DNA for the CDR3 is TGTGCCAGCAGCCATGGCGGGGGCTCCTACAATGAGCAGTTCTTC. Translated: CASSHGGGSYNEQFF.

This clonotype was detected only a few times. J is TRBJ2-5 and V is TRBV29-1, with 11 bases lining up with TRBD2. Gene TRBJ2-1 matches the end of the DNA better, so the J call may be wrong. The CDR3 is 14 amino acids. CDR1 is SQVTM, CDR2 ANQGSEA, per germline. The DNA of the CDR3 is TGCAGCGTTGAACTCCTAGCGGGAGGTAATGAGCAGTTCTTC. It translates to CSVELLAGGNEQFF.

This chain links TRBV5-1 with TRBJ1-4; the D gene is possibly TRBD1 (6 bases). The V gene lost 4 bases and the J gene lost 7 bases, with 14 bases spanning the gap. This CDR3 spans 14 amino acids. Germline CDR1 SGHRS, CDR2 YFSETQ. As DNA, the CDR3 is TGCGCCAGCAGCGATGGGGGGGCGGCTGAAAAACTGTTTTTT. Residues: CASSDGGAAEKLFF.

The chain uses TRBV12-3 or TRBV12-4 and TRBJ2-5; D is undetermined. This CDR3 has 14 amino acids. The V and J ends lost 6 bases and 1 base respectively, with 12 bases between them. CDR3 sequence (DNA): TGTGCCAGCAGCAATACGACCCTCCAAGAGACCCAGTACTTC. It codes for CASSNTTLQETQYF.

This clonotype has more than one count but fewer than ten. V usage is TRBV4-1 and J usage is TRBJ2-5; TRBD1 might be the D (6 bases). The J call may be incorrect, as the DNA end agrees better with TRBJ2-1. The CDR3 covers 11 residues. The germline CDR1 and CDR2 sequences are MGHRA and YSYEKL. CDR3 DNA: TGCGCCAGCCAGGGGAGCGGTGAGCAGTTCTTC. Protein product: CASQGSGEQFF.

This chain's CDR3 is CASSQHSQQYF. Written as DNA, the CDR3 is TGCGCCAGCAGCCAGCATTCCCAGCAGTACTTC. The rearrangement links TRBV5-1 to TRBJ2-7; D is uncertain. Germline assignment: CDR1 SGHRS and CDR2 YFSETQ. The CDR3 spans 11 residues. V gave up 4 bases and J gave up 8 bases, with 10 bases separating them.

The chain combines TRBV11-2 with TRBJ2-7; unclear D gene. The DNA end is a closer match to TRBJ2-1, so the J assignment may be wrong. CDR3 length: 13 residues. In germline, CDR1 is SGHAT, CDR2 FQNNGV. The CDR3 DNA reads as TGTGCCAGCAGCTCGACGCCCGAAAATGAGCAGTTCTTC. It specifies CASSSTPENEQFF.

This chain links TRBV3-1 with TRBJ2-1; D call uncertain. V was pared by 5 bases and J by 0 bases, with 14 bases between. In germline, CDR1 is LGHDT, CDR2 YNNKEL (reference sequence). The CDR3 sequence is 16 residues long. The CDR3 here is CASSSDFGSSYNEQFF. Here the CDR3 DNA reads TGTGCCAGCAGCTCCGACTTTGGAAGCTCCTACAATGAGCAGTTCTTC.

This clonotype appeared a few times. CDR3 bases: TGTGCCACCAGCAGAGATTTGGCGGACCACGAGCAGTACTTC. Residues: CATSRDLADHEQYF. This chain joins TRBV15 and TRBJ2-5; D gene unclear. The J call is doubtful: the DNA matches TRBJ2-7 better. This CDR3 is built from 14 residues. Looked up from germline, CDR1 is LNHNV and CDR2 is YYDKDF (reference sequence).

The V call is TRBV4-1, the J call TRBJ2-5; D remains unclear. The V end lost 2 bases, the J end lost 0 bases, and 4 bases lay between the germline ends. The CDR3 is made up of 13 amino acids. Looked up from germline, CDR1 is MGHRA and CDR2 is YSYEKL. Here the CDR3 reads CASSQLDQETQYF. The CDR3 DNA follows: TGCGCCAGCAGCCAACTGGACCAAGAGACCCAGTACTTC.

The rearrangement uses TRBV20-1 and TRBJ2-5, with TRBD2 matching over 12 bases. The CDR3 runs 14 residues. The germline V gene has CDR1 DFQATT and CDR2 SNEGSKA (reference sequence). V lost 7 bases, J lost 5 bases, and 8 bases stayed unmatched. The CDR3 DNA is TGCAGTGGGAAGACTAGCGGGAGTGGGGAGACCCAGTACTTC. Amino acid sequence: CSGKTSGSGETQYF.

This clonotype was observed a few times. J is TRBJ1-3 and V is TRBV9, with D uncertain. The CDR3 consists of 16 residues. V lost 0 bases to trimming and J lost 0 bases, with 10 bases between them. Looked up from germline, CDR1 is SGDLS and CDR2 is YYNGEE. Written as DNA, the CDR3 is TGTGCCAGCAGCGTAGGGGCAGCAAACTCTGGAAACACCATATATTTT. Its translation: CASSVGAANSGNTIYF.

This clonotype was seen a handful of times. V usage is TRBV15 and J usage is TRBJ2-3; D might be TRBD1 (5 bases). Germline V gene sequence: CDR1 LNHNV, CDR2 YYDKDF (reference sequence). The CDR3 extends over 12 amino acids. V was trimmed by 9 bases and J by 4 bases, leaving 11 bases between them. CDR3 coding DNA: TGTGCCACTAAGGGGCTAGCAGATACGCAGTATTTT. Its translation is CATKGLADTQYF.